This T cell receptor (beta chain) was documented in a study of cytomegalovirus exposure and HLA in healthy donors. General observations from the study: In a later analysis, at a false discovery rate of 0.05, 16,951 TCR beta sequences were associated with HLA alleles. For most TCR sequences rarity was the rule, although some public TCRs occurred in many donors. Certain indistinguishable V segments, among them TRBV6-2 and TRBV6-3, were excluded. Reportedly, diagnosis of cytomegalovirus status by the classifier showed high specificity and sensitivity.

On this clone: Antigen specificity is unknown. Additional DNA sequences in this sample encode the identical CDR3.

Germline V CDR1 and CDR2: MGHRA, YSYEKL. V shed 1 base and J 4 bases; nucleotides not matched to a gene: 4. The CDR3 runs 15 residues. The PCR was carried out with 60 Vbeta primers and 13 Jbeta primers. Profiled with immunoSEQ multiplex PCR; TCRdb holds only in-frame clones, not every one. The sample comprises roughly 160,000 clones, roughly 80% of which are singletons, and less than 2.5% rests with the top ten. Specimen: PBMCs. The chain carries TRBV4-1 and TRBJ1-3, with 7 bases aligning to TRBD1. This clonotype was sampled from a male donor in good health and CMV-seronegative. Written as DNA, the CDR3 is TGCGCCAGCAGCCAAGGGGGGACAGCCGGAAACACCATATATTTT. Amino acid sequence: CASSQGGTAGNTIYF.